This TCR beta chain was sequenced during a study of blood T cells in healthy people across ages. Germline loops: CDR1 MNHNY, CDR2 SVGAGI (reference sequence). Trimming at V came to 7 bases and at J to 8 bases, leaving 1 base not matched to a gene. This CDR3 has 13 amino acids. The second PCR ran roughly 6 to 12 cycles with a sample-barcoded 5' primer and J-beta primers. Sequencing recovered at least 3 million CDR3-containing paired-end reads from each sample. TCRdb re-called the 5' RACE reads with MiXCR, one entry per CDR3 protein. This table holds 1.5 million to 2 million distinct CDR3 sequences, roughly two fifths found once.

Sequences were obtained from blood. The clonotype was recovered from a human donor in good health. The chain joins TRBV6-6 to TRBJ2-1, with 14 nucleotides matching TRBD2. The CDR3 DNA follows: TGTGCCAGCACGGGACTAGCGGGGGATGAGCAGTTCTTC. Its protein product is CASTGLAGDEQFF.